This T cell receptor (beta chain) emerged from a study of cytomegalovirus exposure and HLA in healthy donors. PCR amplification relied on 60 Vbeta primers (plus 13 Jbeta primers). TCRdb's copy holds only in-frame clones and misses some; the assay was immunoSEQ multiplex PCR. This table holds 190,000 or so clones, about 80% found once. V lost 0 bases, J lost 2 bases, and 12 bases lay in between. This CDR3 contains 15 residues. Germline V gives CDR1 SGDLS, CDR2 YYNGEE. This receptor was taken from a boy aged 5-17 years in good health and CMV-seronegative. The chain joins TRBV9 to TRBJ2-7; TRBD1 might be the D (6 bases). Sequenced: PBMCs. CDR3 sequence reads: CASSVEPGATYEQYF. CDR3 DNA sequence: TGTGCCAGCAGCGTAGAACCAGGGGCAACCTACGAGCAGTACTTC.